Here is one TCR beta chain with its context. The antigen remains undetermined. Noted treatment: oral pan-JAK inhibitor, 5-10 mg twice daily. Lesional scalp punch biopsies and peripheral blood came from alopecia areata patients. Germline-derived CDR1 and CDR2 are GTSNPN and SVGIG (reference sequence). CDR3 length: 11 residues. J lost 12 bases, V lost 1 base, and 3 bases had no gene match. This entry is derived from a study of CD8+ T cells in alopecia areata. In the study overall: Oral tofacitinib (5 to 10 mg twice daily) was administered to treated patients. Points from the study as a whole: TCR sharing was clearer in mice than between patients, perhaps partly owing to patient HLA diversity. Many expanded lesional clones persisted during tofacitinib (in both scalp and blood).

Following extraction, RNA underwent reverse transcription to cDNA, which served as the sequencing template. Here immunoSEQ multiplex PCR was the method, and the copy in TCRdb shows in-frame clones only, minus some. Here the sample spans approximately 190,000 clones, 58% being singletons. Source: CD4+ T cells sorted from blood, taken at week 24, from a patient treated with tofacitinib. The clonotype comes from a human donor with alopecia areata. The chain employs TRBV30 and TRBJ1-5; 7 positions match TRBD1. In DNA, the CDR3 is TGTGCCTGGAGTGACAGGGGAGACCAGCATTTT. It codes for CAWSDRGDQHF.